These T cell receptor beta chains were read from a single sample in a study of blood T cell repertoires in COVID-19. The data were produced by immunoSEQ multiplex PCR, yet TCRdb's version contains in-frame clones alone and is incomplete. The data show 320,000 or so clones, with about 90% seen just once and approximately 1% held by the top ten. Sequencing input: PBMCs or T cells enriched from blood (not recorded which). The receptors here all came from a woman between 25 and 40 years old who had recovered from COVID-19. The CDR3 runs from the conserved cysteine through the conserved F or W. Fields, in order: J gene, D gene, clone size, V gene, CDR3 DNA, CDR3 protein. The D gene is left open where the match is weak. Where a row states a size, it is once, few, many or the class of an expanded clone; other rows omit it.

>TRBJ1-2|-|-|TRBV12-1
TGTGCCAGCAGTATCCGGGACAGAATCCCAACCAACTATGGCTACACCTTC
CASSIRDRIPTNYGYTF
>TRBJ1-4|-|-|TRBV30
TGTGCCTGGAGTGTACATGACAGGCTTGGGGAAAAACTGTTTTTT
CAWSVHDRLGEKLFF
>TRBJ1-2|-|-|TRBV30
TGTGCCTGGAGTTTGTGGGCAGGCCATGGCTACACCTTC
CAWSLWAGHGYTF
>TRBJ2-5|-|-|TRBV7-9
TGTGCCAGCAGCTTACCAACAGCTGAAGAGACCCAGTACTTC
CASSLPTAEETQYF
>TRBJ1-1|TRBD1|-|TRBV13
TGTGCCAGCAGCCGAATCCCTGACAGGGGGAATAAAGCTGAAGCTTTCTTT
CASSRIPDRGNKAEAFF
>TRBJ2-5|TRBD2|once|TRBV7-2
TGTGCCAGCAGCTTAGTGGGGCTAGCGGGGGATGAGACCCAGTACTTC
CASSLVGLAGDETQYF
>TRBJ2-3|TRBD1|-|TRBV24-1
TGTGCCACCAGTGCCGTAGGACAGGGCAGAGATACGCAGTATTTT
CATSAVGQGRDTQYF
>TRBJ1-1|-|once|TRBV4-1
TGCGCCAGCAGCCAAGATGGGGGGTATCGGACTGAAGCTTTCTTT
CASSQDGGYRTEAFF
>TRBJ2-7|-|-|TRBV18
TGTGCCAGCTCACCCTACGAAAATTACGAGCAGTACTTC
CASSPYENYEQYF
>TRBJ1-4|-|-|TRBV5-1
TGCGCCAGCAGCTTGGGTCCCTCACAGGGTGAAAAACTGTTTTTT
CASSLGPSQGEKLFF
>TRBJ2-7|TRBD1|-|TRBV6-5
TGTGCCAGCGACAGGGCTTACGAGCAGTACTTC
CASDRAYEQYF
>TRBJ2-7|-|-|TRBV14
TGTGCCAGCAGCCCCTATCCCCCCGAGCAGTACTTC
CASSPYPPEQYF
>TRBJ1-2|-|once|TRBV7-2
TGTGCCAGCAGCTTGGGGACAAACTATGGCTACACCTTC
CASSLGTNYGYTF
>TRBJ1-6|TRBD1|once|TRBV7-9
TGTGCCAGCAGCTTAGAGGGACAGGGGAATTCACCCCTCCACTTT
CASSLEGQGNSPLHF
>TRBJ1-1|-|-|TRBV6-6
TGTGCCAGCAGTTACGGGCAGGGAGGGACTGAAGCTTTCTTT
CASSYGQGGTEAFF
>TRBJ1-1|-|once|TRBV9
TGTGCCAGCAGCCCGGTGGGGGGCACTGAAGCTTTCTTT
CASSPVGGTEAFF
>TRBJ1-2|-|-|TRBV28
TGTGCCAGCAGTTTTAGAGGGCGGGAAGGCTACACCTTC
CASSFRGREGYTF
>TRBJ2-7|TRBD1|-|TRBV2
TGTGCCAGCAGTGTTGGCAGGGGGTCTCTCGAGCAGTACTTC
CASSVGRGSLEQYF
>TRBJ1-5|-|-|TRBV29-1
TGCAGCGTTGGGGACACAAATCAGCCCCAGCATTTT
CSVGDTNQPQHF
>TRBJ1-6|TRBD1|-|TRBV27
TGTGCCAGCAGAAAAGGACAGGACAGCTCCTATAATTCACCCCTCCACTTT
CASRKGQDSSYNSPLHF
>TRBJ1-2|TRBD1|-|TRBV7-2
TGTGCCAGCAGCTTAGTAACAGGGGGAAACTATGGCTACACCTTC
CASSLVTGGNYGYTF
>TRBJ1-1|-|-|TRBV19
TGTGCCAGTAGTATCATCCCGGGGAGGGCTGAAGCTTTCTTT
CASSIIPGRAEAFF
>TRBJ2-3|TRBD2|-|TRBV2
TGTGCCAGCAGAACGGGACTAGCGGGGGGGATCACAGATACGCAGTATTTT
CASRTGLAGGITDTQYF
>TRBJ1-5|-|-|TRBV4-3
TGCGCCAGCAGCCAAGGTCGGTGGGCGATCGATCAGCCCCAGCATTTT
CASSQGRWAIDQPQHF
>TRBJ1-5|TRBD1|-|TRBV5-6
TGTGCCAGCAGCTTGGCGGGACAGGGGAGTCGGGATCAGCCCCAGCATTTT
CASSLAGQGSRDQPQHF
>TRBJ2-7|TRBD1|-|TRBV7-8
TGTGCCAGCAGACTCCGGGACAGGGGTTTCGAGCAGTACTTC
CASRLRDRGFEQYF
>TRBJ2-7|-|-|TRBV3-1/TRBV3-2
TGTGCCAGCAGCCCGCACGGAGGGTCGGGGGAGCAGTACTTC
CASSPHGGSGEQYF
>TRBJ2-2|TRBD1|-|TRBV19
TGTGCCAGTAGTATGGCAGGGGGCGTTACCGGGGAGCTGTTTTTT
CASSMAGGVTGELFF
>TRBJ1-5|TRBD1|-|TRBV7-9
TGTGCCAGCAGCTTAGGGACAGGGACGTGGCAGCCCCAGCATTTT
CASSLGTGTWQPQHF
>TRBJ1-4|TRBD1|-|TRBV4-2
TGTGCCAGCAGCCAATCCGACAGGGGGCATGAAAAACTGTTTTTT
CASSQSDRGHEKLFF
>TRBJ1-4|TRBD1|-|TRBV6-4
TGTGCCAGCAGGGGCCGACACAGGGGGAGAAATGAAAAACTGTTTTTT
CASRGRHRGRNEKLFF
>TRBJ1-4|-|once|TRBV28
TGTGCCAGCAGTTTAGAGGGCGAGGAAAAACTGTTTTTT
CASSLEGEEKLFF
>TRBJ1-6|TRBD1|-|TRBV6-5
TGTGCCAGCAGTTACCAAGGACAGGGCGATTCACCCCTCCACTTT
CASSYQGQGDSPLHF
>TRBJ1-2|-|-|TRBV3-1/TRBV3-2
TGTGCCAGCAGCCCAACCCCCACGCGGCAGGGTTATGGCTACACCTTC
CASSPTPTRQGYGYTF
>TRBJ2-6|TRBD1|-|TRBV5-1
TGCGCCAGCAGCTCGACAGGGGCTGGGGCCAACGTCCTGACTTTC
CASSSTGAGANVLTF
>TRBJ1-1|TRBD1|-|TRBV28
TGTGCCAGCAGTTTGACAGGGGGGGCTTTCTTT
CASSLTGGAFF